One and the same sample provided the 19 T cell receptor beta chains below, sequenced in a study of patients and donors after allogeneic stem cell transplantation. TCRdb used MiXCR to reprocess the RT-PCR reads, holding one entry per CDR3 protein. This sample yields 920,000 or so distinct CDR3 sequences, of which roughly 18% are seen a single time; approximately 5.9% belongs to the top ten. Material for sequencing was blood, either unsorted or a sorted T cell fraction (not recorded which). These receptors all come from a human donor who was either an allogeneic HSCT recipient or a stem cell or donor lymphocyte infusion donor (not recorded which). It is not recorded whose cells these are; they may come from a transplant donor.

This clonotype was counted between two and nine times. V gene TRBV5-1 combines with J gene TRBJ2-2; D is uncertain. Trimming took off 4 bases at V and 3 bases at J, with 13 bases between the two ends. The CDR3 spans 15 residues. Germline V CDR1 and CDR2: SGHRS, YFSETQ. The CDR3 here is CASSPSGPYTGELFF. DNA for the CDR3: TGCGCCAGCAGCCCGTCCGGGCCATACACCGGGGAGCTGTTTTTT.

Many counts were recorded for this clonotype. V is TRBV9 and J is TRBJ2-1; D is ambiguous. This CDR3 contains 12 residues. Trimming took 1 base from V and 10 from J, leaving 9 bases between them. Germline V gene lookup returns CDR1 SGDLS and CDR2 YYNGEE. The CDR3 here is CASSVNGPEQFF. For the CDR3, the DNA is TGTGCCAGCAGCGTAAACGGACCGGAGCAGTTCTTC.

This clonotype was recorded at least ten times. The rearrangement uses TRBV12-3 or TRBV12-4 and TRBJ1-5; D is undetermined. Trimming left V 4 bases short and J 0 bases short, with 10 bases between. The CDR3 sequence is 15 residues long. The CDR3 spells CASSSPDPSNQPQHF. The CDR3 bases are TGTGCCAGCAGTTCGCCGGATCCTAGCAATCAGCCCCAGCATTTT.

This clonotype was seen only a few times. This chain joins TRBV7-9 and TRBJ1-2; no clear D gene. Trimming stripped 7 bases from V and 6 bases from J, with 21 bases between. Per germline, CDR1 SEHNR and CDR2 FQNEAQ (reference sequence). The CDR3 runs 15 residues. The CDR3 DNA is TGTGCCAGCAATCGACCCCAACAGCCTATCCATGGCTACACCTTC. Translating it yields CASNRPQQPIHGYTF.

The CDR3 here is CASSPKTGGSEAFF. CDR3 sequence (DNA): TGTGCCAGCTCACCGAAGACAGGTGGCTCTGAAGCTTTCTTT. The V and J genes are TRBV18 and TRBJ1-1, with TRBD1 as a possible D gene (6 bases). The CDR3 is made up of 14 amino acids. Germline CDR1 reads KGHSH; CDR2 reads LQKENI. Trimming pared 3 bases from V and 6 bases from J, leaving 14 bases between.

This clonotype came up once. Here the CDR3 reads CASRSVAGAITGELFF. CDR3 DNA sequence: TGTGCCAGCAGGTCGGTTGCAGGGGCCATCACCGGGGAGCTGTTTTTT. This chain uses TRBV7-7 with TRBJ2-2; maybe TRBD1 (6 bases). There are 16 residues in the CDR3. CDR1 SSHAT and CDR2 FNYEAQ come from the germline V gene (reference sequence). The V and J ends lost 6 bases and 4 bases respectively, with 18 bases between them.

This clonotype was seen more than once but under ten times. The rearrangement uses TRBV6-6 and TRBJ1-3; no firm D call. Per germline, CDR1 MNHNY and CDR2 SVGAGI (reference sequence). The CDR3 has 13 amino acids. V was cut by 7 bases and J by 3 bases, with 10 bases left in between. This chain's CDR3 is CASIGTDGNTIYF. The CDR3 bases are TGTGCCAGCATAGGCACAGATGGAAACACCATATATTTT.

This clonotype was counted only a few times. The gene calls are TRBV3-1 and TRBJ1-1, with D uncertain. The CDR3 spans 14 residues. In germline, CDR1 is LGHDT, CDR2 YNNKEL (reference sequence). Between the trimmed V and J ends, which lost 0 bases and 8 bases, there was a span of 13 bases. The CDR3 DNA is TGTGCCAGCAGCCAAGATACGAGGGTATTAGAAGCTTTCTTT. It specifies CASSQDTRVLEAFF.

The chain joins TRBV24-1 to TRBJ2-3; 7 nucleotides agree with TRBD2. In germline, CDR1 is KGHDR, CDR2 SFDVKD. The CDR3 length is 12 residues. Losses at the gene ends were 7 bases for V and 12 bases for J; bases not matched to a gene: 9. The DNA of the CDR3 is TGTGCCACCAGCACCACTAGCGAGTTCCAGTATTTT. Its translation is CATSTTSEFQYF.

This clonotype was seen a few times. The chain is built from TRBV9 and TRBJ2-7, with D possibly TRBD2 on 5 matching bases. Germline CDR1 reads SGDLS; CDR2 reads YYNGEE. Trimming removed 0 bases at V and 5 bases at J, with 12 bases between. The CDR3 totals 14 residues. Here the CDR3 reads CASSVDGIRNEQYF. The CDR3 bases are TGTGCCAGCAGCGTAGACGGGATCCGGAACGAGCAGTACTTC.

CDR3 residues: CASSASGRGGNEQFF. Written as DNA, the CDR3 is TGTGCCAGCAGCGCCTCTGGGCGGGGGGGCAATGAGCAGTTCTTC. The rearrangement links TRBV7-3 to TRBJ2-1; 9 bases match TRBD2. Trimming cost V 5 bases and J 6 bases; bases outside gene matches: 8. From germline, CDR1 is SGHTA and CDR2 FQGTGA. The CDR3 is 15 amino acids.

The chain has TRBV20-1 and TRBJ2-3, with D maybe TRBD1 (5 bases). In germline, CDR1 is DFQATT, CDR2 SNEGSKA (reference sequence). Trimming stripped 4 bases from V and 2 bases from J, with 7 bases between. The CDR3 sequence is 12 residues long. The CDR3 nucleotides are TGCAGTGCTATGACAGACACAGATACGCAGTATTTT. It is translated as CSAMTDTDTQYF.

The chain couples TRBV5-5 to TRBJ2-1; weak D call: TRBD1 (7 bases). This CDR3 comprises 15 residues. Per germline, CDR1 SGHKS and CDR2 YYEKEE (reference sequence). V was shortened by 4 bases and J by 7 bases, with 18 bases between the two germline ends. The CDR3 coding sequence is TGTGCCAGCAGCGGGGTCTCAGGGGGGAGGAATGAGCAGTTCTTC. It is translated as CASSGVSGGRNEQFF.

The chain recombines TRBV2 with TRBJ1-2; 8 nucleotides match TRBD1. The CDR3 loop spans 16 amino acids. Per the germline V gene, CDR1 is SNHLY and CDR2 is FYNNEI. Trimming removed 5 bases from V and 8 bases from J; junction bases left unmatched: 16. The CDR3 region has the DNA TGTGCCAGCAGTTCTCGCCCAGGGCCCAGGGGGCTAGGCTACACCTTC. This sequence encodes CASSSRPGPRGLGYTF.

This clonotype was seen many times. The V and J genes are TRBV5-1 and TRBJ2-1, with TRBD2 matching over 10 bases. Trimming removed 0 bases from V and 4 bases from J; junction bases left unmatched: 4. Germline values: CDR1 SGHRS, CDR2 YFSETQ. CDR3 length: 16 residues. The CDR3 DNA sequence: TGCGCCAGCAGCTTGGGGCTAGCGGGAGCGTACAATGAGCAGTTCTTC. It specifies CASSLGLAGAYNEQFF. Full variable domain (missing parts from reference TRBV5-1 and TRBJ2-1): KAGVTQTPRYLIKTRGQQVTLSCSPISGHRSVSWYQQTPGQGLQFLFEYFSETQRNKGNFPGRFSGRQFSNSRSEMNVSTLELGDSALYLCASSLGLAGAYNEQFFGPGTRLTVL.

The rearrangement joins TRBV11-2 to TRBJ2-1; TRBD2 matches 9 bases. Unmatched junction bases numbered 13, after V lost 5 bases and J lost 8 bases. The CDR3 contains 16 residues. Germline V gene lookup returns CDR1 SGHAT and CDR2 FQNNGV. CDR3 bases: TGTGCCAGCAGCCACAAGCCTAGCGGGATCGGGGATGAGCAGTTCTTC. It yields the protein CASSHKPSGIGDEQFF.

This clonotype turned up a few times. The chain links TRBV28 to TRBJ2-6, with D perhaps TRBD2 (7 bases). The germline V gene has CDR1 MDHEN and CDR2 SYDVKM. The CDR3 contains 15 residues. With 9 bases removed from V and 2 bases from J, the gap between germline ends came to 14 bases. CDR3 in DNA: TGTGCCAGTGGGGGGGGGGCGCCTGGGGCCAACGTCCTGACTTTC. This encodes CASGGGAPGANVLTF.

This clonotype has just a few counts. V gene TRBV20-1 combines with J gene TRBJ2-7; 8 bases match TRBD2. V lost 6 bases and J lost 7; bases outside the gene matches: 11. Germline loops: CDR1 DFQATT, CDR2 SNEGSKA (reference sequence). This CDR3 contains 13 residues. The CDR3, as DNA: TGCAGTGCCCCGGATAGCGGGAAGGGGGAGCAGTACTTC. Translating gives CSAPDSGKGEQYF.

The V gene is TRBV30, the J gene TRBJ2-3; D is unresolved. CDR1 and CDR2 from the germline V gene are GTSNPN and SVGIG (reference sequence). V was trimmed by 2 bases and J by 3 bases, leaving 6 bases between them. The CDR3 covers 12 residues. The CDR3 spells CAWSQRTDTQYF. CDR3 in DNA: TGTGCCTGGAGTCAGAGGACAGATACGCAGTATTTT.